This TCR beta chain was retrieved from a study of metastatic and nonmetastatic thyroid tumors. Background on the study: Blood and tumor or nodule tissue repertoires from malignant and benign thyroid patients were compared. Study-wide findings and caveats: It was reportedly found that TCR beta diversity was significantly higher in malignant thyroid tumors than in benign nodules, a difference seen in both blood and tumor samples.

This CDR3 is 16 amino acids long. Germline lookup yields CDR1 KGHSH and CDR2 LQKENI. The V gene end was trimmed by 5 bases and the J gene end by 0 bases; junction bases not matched to a gene: 6. Among the patients, none had received any treatment before thyroid surgery. In the authors' workflow: Differences in CDR3 between clinicopathological groups were drawn on to build a classifier intended to discriminate distant-metastatic papillary thyroid cancer patients. TCRdb reanalyzed the PCR reads via MiXCR. The V and J calls come from TCRdb's annotation, not from the publication. The sample carries tens of thousands of clones, approximately 13% recorded once. This clone was counted ten times or more. Its antigen is not known.

The chain couples TRBV18 to TRBJ2-1, with TRBD2 identical over 8 bases. The sequence was collected from a female donor with papillary thyroid cancer or a benign thyroid nodule (not recorded which). Some clones in this sample may be carry-over from other donors' samples. Sequencing input: blood. CDR3: CASSKGLEDSYNEQFF. The CDR3 DNA reads as TGTGCCAGCTCAAAGGGACTAGAGGACTCCTACAATGAGCAGTTCTTC.